This record looks at one T cell receptor beta chain sequence and its context. Its antigen is not identified. This record comes from a study of OX40 agonist ivuxolimab in advanced cancers. About the study: In this cohort, patients received ivuxolimab, an agonistic anti-OX40 (CD134) antibody. Of the patients, three showed partial responses, one with hepatocellular carcinoma and two with cutaneous melanoma.

Trimming took off 1 base at V and 9 bases at J, with 10 bases between the two ends. This CDR3 is built from 13 residues. Germline V gene lookup returns CDR1 SGHTA and CDR2 FQGNSA. Clones were sequenced by immunoSEQ multiplex PCR, and TCRdb holds only the in-frame ones, with some missing. The sample yields tens of thousands of clones, 75% to 95% seen once. Study conclusions and caveats: On average, CD8+ T cells had more expanded clones than CD4+. At 0.1 to 3.0 mg/kg and by week 6, CD4+ and CD8+ T cells in the blood had expanded clonally.

This sequence originates from an adult with an advanced solid tumor such as melanoma, head and neck, liver or kidney cancer. The source material was CD4+ or CD8+ T cells sorted from blood, sampled in a trial of the OX40 agonist ivuxolimab. V usage is TRBV7-2 and J usage is TRBJ1-3; D call uncertain. CDR3 amino acids: CASSLDAGSTIYF. The CDR3 DNA reads as TGTGCCAGCAGCTTAGACGCAGGCAGCACCATATATTTT.